One sample yielded the 18 T cell receptor beta chains listed below, sequenced in a study of blood T cell repertoires in COVID-19. TCRdb's copy holds only in-frame clones and misses some; the assay was immunoSEQ multiplex PCR. The sample includes 95,000 to 110,000 clones, 60% to 85% of them seen just once. The sequenced sample was peripheral blood. The receptors here all came from a man in his 70s with acute or convalescent COVID-19.

V gene TRBV7-8 combines with J gene TRBJ2-2; 8 nucleotides line up with TRBD2. The CDR3 consists of 16 residues. In germline, CDR1 is SGHVS, CDR2 FQNEAQ. V trimming: 4 bases; J trimming: 1 base; junction bases outside the gene matches: 5. In DNA form, the CDR3 reads TGTGCCAGCAGCTCTTTGAGCGGGGGGAACACCGGGGAGCTGTTTTTT. As protein: CASSSLSGGNTGELFF.

DNA of the CDR3: TGTGCCAGCAGTTCCATTAGCGGGGGGGTTTACAATGAGCAGTTCTTC. It yields the protein CASSSISGGVYNEQFF. This rearrangement joins TRBV6-2 or TRBV6-3 to TRBJ2-1, with TRBD2 matching 11 bases. Germline assignment: CDR1 MNHEY and CDR2 SVGEGT. With V trimmed by 4 bases and J by 4 bases, 6 bases remained unmatched. The CDR3 covers 16 residues.

J is TRBJ1-1 and V is TRBV6-5; a weak D match, TRBD1 (5 bases). CDR1 and CDR2 (germline): MNHEY, SVGAGI. This CDR3 is built from 12 residues. Trimming pared 2 bases from V and 8 bases from J, leaving 9 bases between. Here the CDR3 reads CASSYHTGEAFF. CDR3 DNA sequence: TGTGCCAGCAGTTACCACACAGGAGAAGCTTTCTTT.

The chain has TRBV4-3 and TRBJ2-5; TRBD2 matches at 9 bases. Per germline, CDR1 LGHNA and CDR2 YSLEER. The ends lost 0 bases at V and 3 bases at J; junction bases unmatched: 5. CDR3 length: 16 residues. CDR3 amino acids: CASSQDWRGGKETQYF. The CDR3 DNA reads as TGCGCCAGCAGCCAAGATTGGCGGGGGGGCAAAGAGACCCAGTACTTC.

The V and J genes are TRBV6-6 and TRBJ2-7; 11 bases map to TRBD1. Losses at the gene ends were 5 bases for V and 3 bases for J; bases not matched to a gene: 3. This CDR3 comprises 14 residues. The germline V gene encodes CDR1 MNHNY and CDR2 SVGAGI (reference sequence). For the CDR3, the DNA is TGTGCCAGCAGTGTAGGGACAGGGGGCTACGAGCAGTACTTC. Translating it yields CASSVGTGGYEQYF.

The chain is built from TRBV19 and TRBJ1-1; TRBD1 agrees at 8 bases. The CDR3 totals 13 residues. The V gene's germline CDR1 is LNHDA and CDR2 SQIVND (reference sequence). The V and J ends lost 5 bases and 5 bases, in that order; junction bases with no gene match: 4. The CDR3 here is CASSEQGVTEAFF. The CDR3 DNA is TGTGCCAGTAGTGAACAGGGGGTTACTGAAGCTTTCTTT.

By frequency in the sample, this clone is medium-sized (0.01 to 0.1%). The rearrangement joins TRBV7-9 to TRBJ2-2; 7 positions match TRBD1. The CDR3 has 16 amino acids. Trimming took 5 bases from V and 6 from J; bases not matched to a gene: 12. Germline assignment: CDR1 SEHNR and CDR2 FQNEAQ (reference sequence). For the CDR3, the DNA is TGTGCCAGCAGCACCTTTGACAGGGCTTGGGCCGGGGAGCTGTTTTTT. Encoded protein: CASSTFDRAWAGELFF.

The chain combines TRBV2 with TRBJ2-2, with 12 bases lining up with TRBD2. Germline CDR1 reads SNHLY; CDR2 reads FYNNEI. V trimming: 6 bases; J trimming: 7 bases; junction bases outside the gene matches: 6. The CDR3 spans 15 residues. The CDR3 here is CASSTTSGGVGELFF. CDR3 nucleotide sequence: TGTGCCAGCAGCACGACTAGCGGGGGCGTCGGGGAGCTGTTTTTT.

The rearrangement joins TRBV18 to TRBJ2-1; the match to TRBD2 covers 15 bases. The junction had 8 bases not matched to a gene; V was cut back by 5 bases and J by 9 bases. Germline lookup yields CDR1 KGHSH and CDR2 LQKENI. The CDR3 consists of 16 residues. CDR3 sequence reads: CASSEMGLAGGSEQFF. The CDR3 DNA sequence: TGTGCCAGCTCAGAAATGGGACTAGCGGGGGGAAGTGAGCAGTTCTTC.

The chain has TRBV3-1 (or the pseudogene TRBV3-2) and TRBJ2-5; tentative D call: TRBD1 (6 bases). The CDR3 loop spans 14 amino acids. The germline V and J ends were trimmed by 3 bases and 5 bases, with 13 bases remaining between them. The germline V gene has CDR1 LGHDT and CDR2 YNNKEL (reference sequence). This chain's CDR3 is CASSHFRGGETQYF. The CDR3 DNA reads TGTGCCAGCAGCCATTTCAGGGGCGGTGAGACCCAGTACTTC.

V and J are TRBV19 and TRBJ1-5; no firm D call. CDR1 is LNHDA and CDR2 is SQIVND in the germline V gene (reference sequence). The V end lost 3 bases, the J end lost 1 base, and 13 bases lay between the germline ends. The CDR3 sequence is 16 residues long. In nucleotides, the CDR3 is TGTGCCAGTAGTATCGGAGACGGTAGCAGCAATCAGCCCCAGCATTTT. Amino acid sequence: CASSIGDGSSNQPQHF.

This clone was detected a few times. V and J are TRBV7-3 and TRBJ1-1; tentatively, D is TRBD1 (6 bases). Per the germline V gene, CDR1 is SGHTA and CDR2 is FQGTGA. This CDR3 has 16 amino acids. The V gene lost 2 bases and the J gene lost 1 base, with 14 bases spanning the gap. The CDR3 loop is CASSLQGPGANTEAFF. CDR3 coding DNA: TGTGCCAGCAGCTTACAGGGGCCTGGGGCGAACACTGAAGCTTTCTTT.

The chain is built from TRBV5-4 and TRBJ2-7, with TRBD1 matching 7 bases. V was pared by 0 bases and J by 0 bases, with 3 bases of the junction left unmatched. Germline assignment: CDR1 SGHNT and CDR2 YYREEE (reference sequence). The CDR3 spans 15 residues. For the CDR3, the DNA is TGTGCCAGCAGCTTGGGACAGGGTCCCTCCTACGAGCAGTACTTC. Protein sequence: CASSLGQGPSYEQYF.

This chain connects TRBV7-9 to TRBJ2-7, with unresolved D. V dropped 3 bases and J dropped 5 bases, with 5 bases sitting between them. The CDR3 has 11 amino acids. Per germline, CDR1 SEHNR and CDR2 FQNEAQ (reference sequence). CDR3 coding DNA: TGTGCCAGCAGCTTTAATGACGAGCAGTACTTC. Amino acids: CASSFNDEQYF.

In this sample, this clone turned up a few times. The genes are TRBV11-2 and TRBJ2-7, with D unclear. CDR3 length equals 14 residues. V lost 2 bases and J 0 bases, leaving 8 bases between the germline ends. Germline V gene data show CDR1 as SGHAT and CDR2 as FQNNGV. CDR3 residues: CASSLSDGSYEQYF. The CDR3, as DNA: TGTGCCAGCAGCTTAAGCGACGGCTCCTACGAGCAGTACTTC. The full variable domain, rest sourced from reference TRBV11-2 and TRBJ2-7, is EAGVAQSPRYKIIEKRQSVAFWCNPISGHATLYWYQQILGQGPKLLIQFQNNGVVDDSQLPKDRFSAERLKGVDSTLKIQPAKLEDSAVYLCASSLSDGSYEQYFGPGTRLTVT.

The chain joins TRBV4-1 to TRBJ1-1, with D perhaps TRBD1 (5 bases). The V end lost 7 bases, the J end lost 1 base, and 13 bases lay between the germline ends. Germline-derived CDR1 and CDR2 are MGHRA and YSYEKL. CDR3 length equals 14 residues. CDR3 residues: CASKLGGANTEAFF. CDR3 DNA: TGCGCCAGCAAGCTTGGTGGGGCGAACACTGAAGCTTTCTTT.

The rearrangement uses TRBV2 and TRBJ2-3; the D gene is possibly TRBD1 (6 bases). The CDR3 loop spans 14 amino acids. Germline V lookup: CDR1 SNHLY, CDR2 FYNNEI. Trimming removed 3 bases at V and 1 base at J, with 8 bases between. The CDR3 DNA is TGTGCCAGCAGTGAGGGGGCTGGCACAGATACGCAGTATTTT. Amino acids: CASSEGAGTDTQYF.

The chain uses TRBV10-3 and TRBJ2-5; 12 nucleotides match TRBD2. The CDR3 loop spans 16 amino acids. Germline-derived CDR1 and CDR2 are ENHRY and SYGVKD. Trimming took 6 bases from V and 5 from J; bases not matched to a gene: 10. The CDR3 loop is CAIRAGTSGLGETQYF. The CDR3 bases are TGTGCCATCAGGGCCGGGACTAGCGGGCTTGGGGAGACCCAGTACTTC.